One T cell receptor (beta chain) is described in this entry. Its antigen remains unknown. The length of the CDR3 is 9 residues. Trimming stripped 3 bases from V and 6 bases from J, with 2 bases between. Germline loops: CDR1 DFQATT, CDR2 SNEGSKA (reference sequence). The data stem from a study of T cell responses to AZD1222 COVID-19 vaccine. Libraries were prepared by immunoSEQ multiplex PCR; TCRdb keeps only in-frame clonotypes and omits some of them. The sample has 180,000 or so clones; more than 75% are singletons. Overall study findings and caveats: Among vaccine-associated CD4 TCRs, coverage spanned spike, with dominance at 160-218 and 743-854. White British people made up most donors, females outnumbered males, and clonal diversity was possibly underestimated.

Material: peripheral blood, obtained 28 days after the second AZD1222 dose. The clonotype comes from an adult who received the AZD1222 COVID-19 vaccine. The V gene is TRBV20-1, the J gene TRBJ1-1, with D uncertain. The CDR3 coding sequence is TGCAGTGCTAGTCCTGAAGCTTTCTTT. It yields the protein CSASPEAFF.